The 9 T cell receptor beta chains below were found in one sample sequenced in a study of T cell repertoires in cytomegalovirus infection. TCRdb called the reads again in MiXCR, with one record for every CDR3 protein. This sample carries 480,000 or so distinct CDR3 sequences, about 11% of them seen once, and the ten largest clones take roughly 10%. Sequencing was performed on PBMCs. The source is a human donor in good health (CMV status not recorded). Some clones in this sample may be carry-over from other donors' samples.

This clonotype has a handful of counts. The rearrangement uses TRBV11-2 and TRBJ2-3; D is uncertain. V gave up 5 bases and J gave up 0 bases, with 12 bases separating them. Germline V CDR1 and CDR2: SGHAT, FQNNGV. CDR3 length: 15 amino acids. In DNA, the CDR3 is TGTGCCAGCAGCGACACCAAAACTAGCACAGATACGCAGTATTTT. Translating gives CASSDTKTSTDTQYF.

This clonotype appeared many times. V and J are TRBV28 and TRBJ2-5; 14 bases are a match to TRBD2. This CDR3 has 14 residues. Germline trimming cut 6 bases from V and 6 bases from J; bases unmatched to any gene: 3. Per germline, CDR1 MDHEN and CDR2 SYDVKM. The CDR3 DNA follows: TGTGCCAGCAGGGGACTAGCGGGAGCGCAGACCCAGTACTTC. It specifies CASRGLAGAQTQYF.

This clonotype was recorded many times. The V and J genes are TRBV6-6 and TRBJ2-1, with D possibly being TRBD2 (5 bases). Trimming took 2 bases from V and 2 from J, leaving 7 bases between them. The CDR3 extends over 14 amino acids. The germline V gene encodes CDR1 MNHNY and CDR2 SVGAGI (reference sequence). The CDR3 protein is CASSYPSPYNEQFF. The CDR3 DNA reads TGTGCCAGCAGTTACCCTAGCCCCTACAATGAGCAGTTCTTC.

In its sample, this clonotype was seen many times. V is TRBV25-1 and J is TRBJ1-1; 9 bases line up with TRBD1. The CDR3 runs to 13 residues. V trimming: 4 bases; J trimming: 5 bases; junction bases outside the gene matches: 2. Germline V gene lookup returns CDR1 MGHDK and CDR2 SYGVNS. The CDR3 spells CASSGTGVTEAFF. The CDR3 coding sequence is TGTGCCAGCAGTGGGACAGGGGTGACTGAAGCTTTCTTT.

This clonotype was seen at least ten times. The chain uses TRBV9 and TRBJ1-6; D call uncertain. The CDR3 has 14 amino acids. V dropped 0 bases and J dropped 7 bases, with 8 bases sitting between them. Germline V lookup: CDR1 SGDLS, CDR2 YYNGEE. The CDR3 loop reads CASSVDQRNSPLHF. Written as DNA, the CDR3 is TGTGCCAGCAGCGTAGATCAGAGGAATTCACCCCTCCACTTT.

The V gene is TRBV19, the J gene TRBJ2-1; the D gene is possibly TRBD1 (6 bases). V was clipped by 8 bases and J by 3 bases, with 14 bases between them. In germline, CDR1 is LNHDA, CDR2 SQIVND (reference sequence). The CDR3 length is 14 residues. The CDR3, as DNA: TGTGCCAGTGGGGTTGAGGGGGACTACAATGAGCAGTTCTTC. Encoded protein: CASGVEGDYNEQFF.

This clonotype appeared many times. The DNA for the CDR3 is TGTGCCAGCAGTTCCCGGACTAGAGCCGGAGATACGCAGTATTTT. Amino acids: CASSSRTRAGDTQYF. The chain has TRBV27 and TRBJ2-3; TRBD2 aligns across 7 bases. Looked up from germline, CDR1 is MNHEY and CDR2 is SMNVEV (reference sequence). CDR3 length: 15 residues. Trimming took 4 bases from V and 5 from J; bases not matched to a gene: 9.

V is TRBV19 and J is TRBJ2-1, with D tentatively TRBD2 (6 bases). The CDR3 is made up of 13 amino acids. Germline values: CDR1 LNHDA, CDR2 SQIVND (reference sequence). Trimming took 8 bases from V and 6 from J, leaving 14 bases between them. The CDR3 region has the DNA TGTGCCAGTCGGGTCCCGCGGGGCAATGAGCAGTTCTTC. Translated, it gives CASRVPRGNEQFF.

Only a few counts were recorded for this clonotype. The gene calls are TRBV19 and TRBJ2-1; 10 nucleotides match TRBD2. J lost 5 bases, V lost 6 bases, and 7 bases had no gene match. The CDR3 is made up of 15 amino acids. CDR1 and CDR2 (germline): LNHDA, SQIVND (reference sequence). The chain's CDR3 is CASSFSGGLHNEQFF. In DNA, the CDR3 is TGTGCCAGTAGCTTTAGCGGGGGGCTGCACAATGAGCAGTTCTTC.